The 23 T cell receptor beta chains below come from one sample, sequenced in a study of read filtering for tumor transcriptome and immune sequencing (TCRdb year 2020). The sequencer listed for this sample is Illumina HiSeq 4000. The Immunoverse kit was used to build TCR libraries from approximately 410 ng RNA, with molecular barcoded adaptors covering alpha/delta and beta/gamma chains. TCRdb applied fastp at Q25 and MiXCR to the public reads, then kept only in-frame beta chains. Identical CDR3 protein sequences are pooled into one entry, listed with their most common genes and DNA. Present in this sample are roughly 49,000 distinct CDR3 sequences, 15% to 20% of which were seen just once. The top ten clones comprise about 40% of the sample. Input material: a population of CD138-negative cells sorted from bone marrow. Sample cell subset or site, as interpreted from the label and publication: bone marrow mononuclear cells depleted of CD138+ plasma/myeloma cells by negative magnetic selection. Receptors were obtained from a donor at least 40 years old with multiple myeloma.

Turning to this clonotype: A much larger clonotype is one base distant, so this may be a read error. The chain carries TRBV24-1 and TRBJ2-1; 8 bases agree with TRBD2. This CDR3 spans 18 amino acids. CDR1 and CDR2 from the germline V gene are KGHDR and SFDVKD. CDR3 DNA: TGTGCCACCAGTGATTTGCCCTTAGCGGGGAACACCTGCAATGAGCAGTCCTTC. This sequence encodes CATSDLPLAGNTCNEQSF.

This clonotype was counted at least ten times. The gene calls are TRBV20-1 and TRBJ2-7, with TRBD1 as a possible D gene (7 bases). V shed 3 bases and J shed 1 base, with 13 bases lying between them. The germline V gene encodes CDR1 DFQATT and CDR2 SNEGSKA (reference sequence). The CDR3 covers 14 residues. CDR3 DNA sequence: TGCAGTGCTAGGTCCCAGGGGGGTTCCTACGAGCAGTACTTC. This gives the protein CSARSQGGSYEQYF.

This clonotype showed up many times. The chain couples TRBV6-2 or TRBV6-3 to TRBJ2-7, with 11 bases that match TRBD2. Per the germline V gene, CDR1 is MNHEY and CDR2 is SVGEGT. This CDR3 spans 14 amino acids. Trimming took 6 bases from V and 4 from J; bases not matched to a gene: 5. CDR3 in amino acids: CASSDTSGSYEQYF. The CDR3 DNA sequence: TGTGCCAGCAGCGACACTAGCGGGAGTTACGAGCAGTACTTC.

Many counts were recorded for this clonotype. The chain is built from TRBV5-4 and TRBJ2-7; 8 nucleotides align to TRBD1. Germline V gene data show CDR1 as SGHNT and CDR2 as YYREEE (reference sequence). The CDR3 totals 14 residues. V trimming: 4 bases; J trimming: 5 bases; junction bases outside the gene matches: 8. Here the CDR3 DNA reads TGTGCCAGCAGCCCTGGACAGGGAACCCACGAGCAGTACTTC. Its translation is CASSPGQGTHEQYF.

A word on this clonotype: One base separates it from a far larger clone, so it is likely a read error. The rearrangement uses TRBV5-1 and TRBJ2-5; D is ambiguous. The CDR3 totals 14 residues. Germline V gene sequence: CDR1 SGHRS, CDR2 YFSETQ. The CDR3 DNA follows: TGTGCCAGCAGCTTATTTGACGGCCAAGTGACCCAGTACTTC. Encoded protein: CASSLFDGQVTQYF.

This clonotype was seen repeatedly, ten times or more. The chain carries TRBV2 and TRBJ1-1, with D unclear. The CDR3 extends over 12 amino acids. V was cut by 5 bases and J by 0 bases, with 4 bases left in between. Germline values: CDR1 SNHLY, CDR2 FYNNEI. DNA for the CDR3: TGTGCCAGCAGTCCAATGAACACTGAAGCTTTCTTT. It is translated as CASSPMNTEAFF. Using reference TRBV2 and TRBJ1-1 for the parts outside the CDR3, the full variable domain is EPEVTQTPSHQVTQMGQEVILRCVPISNHLYFYWYRQILGQKVEFLVSFYNNEISEKSEIFDDQFSVERPDGSNFTLKIRSTKLEDSAMYFCASSPMNTEAFFGQGTRLTVV.

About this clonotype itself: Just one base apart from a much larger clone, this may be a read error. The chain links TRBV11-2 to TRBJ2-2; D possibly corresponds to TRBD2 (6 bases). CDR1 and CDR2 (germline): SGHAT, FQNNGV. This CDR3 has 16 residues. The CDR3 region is CASSNSALGNTGGLFF. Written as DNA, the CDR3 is TGTGCCAGCAGCAATAGTGCCCTAGGCAACACCGGGGGGCTGTTTTTT.

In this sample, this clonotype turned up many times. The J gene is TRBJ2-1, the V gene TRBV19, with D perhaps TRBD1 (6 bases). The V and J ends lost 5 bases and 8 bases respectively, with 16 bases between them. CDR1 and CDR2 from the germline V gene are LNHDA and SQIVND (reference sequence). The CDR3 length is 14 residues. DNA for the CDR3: TGTGCCAGTAGTGCGTCCCGGGACATTTATGAGCAGTTCTTC. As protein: CASSASRDIYEQFF.

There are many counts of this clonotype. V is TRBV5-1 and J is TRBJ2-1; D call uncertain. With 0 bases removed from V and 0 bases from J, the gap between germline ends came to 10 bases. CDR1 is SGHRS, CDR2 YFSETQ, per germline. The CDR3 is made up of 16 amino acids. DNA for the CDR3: TGCGCCAGCAGCTTGGTGGGGTCGAGCTCCTACAATGAGCAGTTCTTC. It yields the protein CASSLVGSSSYNEQFF.

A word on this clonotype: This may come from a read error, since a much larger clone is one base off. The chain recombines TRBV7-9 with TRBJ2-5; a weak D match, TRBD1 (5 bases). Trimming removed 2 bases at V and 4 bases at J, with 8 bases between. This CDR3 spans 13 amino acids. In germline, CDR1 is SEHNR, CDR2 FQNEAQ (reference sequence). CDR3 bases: TGTGCCAGCAGCTTAAGGACATTAGAGACCCAGTACTTC. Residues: CASSLRTLETQYF.

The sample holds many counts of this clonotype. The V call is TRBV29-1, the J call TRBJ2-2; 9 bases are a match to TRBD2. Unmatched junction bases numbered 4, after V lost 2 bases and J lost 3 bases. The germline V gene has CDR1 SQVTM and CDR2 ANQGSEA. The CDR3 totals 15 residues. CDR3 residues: CSVEISGSYTGELFF. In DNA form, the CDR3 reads TGCAGCGTTGAAATTAGCGGGAGTTACACCGGGGAGCTGTTTTTT.

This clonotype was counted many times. The CDR3 nucleotides read TGTGCCAGCAGTTGGGACAGGGAAACCGGGGAGCTGTTTTTT. Residues: CASSWDRETGELFF. This rearrangement joins TRBV6-2 or TRBV6-3 to TRBJ2-2, with TRBD1 matching 9 bases. V was clipped by 4 bases and J by 5 bases; unmatched bases: 2. The CDR3 is 14 amino acids. The germline CDR1 and CDR2 sequences are MNHEY and SVGEGT.

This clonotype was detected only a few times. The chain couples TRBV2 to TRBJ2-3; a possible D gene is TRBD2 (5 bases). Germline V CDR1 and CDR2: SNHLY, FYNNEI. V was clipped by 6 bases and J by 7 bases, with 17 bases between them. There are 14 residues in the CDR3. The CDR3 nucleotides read TGTGCCAGCAGAACCCGGGGAGCCTTAAATACGCAGTATTTT. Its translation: CASRTRGALNTQYF. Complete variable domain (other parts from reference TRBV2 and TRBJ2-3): EPEVTQTPSHQVTQMGQEVILRCVPISNHLYFYWYRQILGQKVEFLVSFYNNEISEKSEIFDDQFSVERPDGSNFTLKIRSTKLEDSAMYFCASRTRGALNTQYFGPGTRLTVL.

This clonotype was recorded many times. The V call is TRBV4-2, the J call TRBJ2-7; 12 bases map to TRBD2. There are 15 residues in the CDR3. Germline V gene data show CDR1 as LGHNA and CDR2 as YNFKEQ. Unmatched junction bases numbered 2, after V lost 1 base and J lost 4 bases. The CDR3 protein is CASSQGLAGVYEQYF. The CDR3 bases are TGTGCCAGCAGCCAAGGACTAGCGGGAGTTTACGAGCAGTACTTC.

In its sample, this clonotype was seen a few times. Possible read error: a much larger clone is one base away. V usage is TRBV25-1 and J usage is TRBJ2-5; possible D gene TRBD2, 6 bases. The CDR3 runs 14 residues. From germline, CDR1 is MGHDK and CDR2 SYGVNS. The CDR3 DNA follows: TGTGCCAGCAGTGAGGGGACTCGCCAAGAGACCCGGTACTTC. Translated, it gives CASSEGTRQETRYF.

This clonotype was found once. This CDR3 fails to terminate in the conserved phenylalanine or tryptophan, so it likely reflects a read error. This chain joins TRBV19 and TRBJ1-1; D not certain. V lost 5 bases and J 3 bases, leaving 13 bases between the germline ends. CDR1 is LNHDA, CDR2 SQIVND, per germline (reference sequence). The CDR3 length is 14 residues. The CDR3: CASSYKGLDTEAFI. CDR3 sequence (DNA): TGTGCCAGTAGTTACAAGGGTCTCGACACTGAAGCTTTCATT.

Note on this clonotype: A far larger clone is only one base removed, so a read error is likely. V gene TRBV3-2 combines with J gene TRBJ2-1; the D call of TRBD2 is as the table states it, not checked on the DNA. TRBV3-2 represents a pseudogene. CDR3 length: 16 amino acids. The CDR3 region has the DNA TGTGCCAGCAGCCAGACCGCAGGGACTCCCTACAATAAGCAGTTCTTC. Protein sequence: CASSQTAGTPYNKQFF.

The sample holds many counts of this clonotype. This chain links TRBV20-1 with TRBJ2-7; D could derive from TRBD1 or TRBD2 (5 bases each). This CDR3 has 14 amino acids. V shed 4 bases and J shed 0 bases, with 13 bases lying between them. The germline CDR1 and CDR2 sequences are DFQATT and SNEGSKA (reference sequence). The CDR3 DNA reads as TGCAGTGCTATTTCCGGGACGGCCTCCTACGAGCAGTACTTC. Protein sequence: CSAISGTASYEQYF.

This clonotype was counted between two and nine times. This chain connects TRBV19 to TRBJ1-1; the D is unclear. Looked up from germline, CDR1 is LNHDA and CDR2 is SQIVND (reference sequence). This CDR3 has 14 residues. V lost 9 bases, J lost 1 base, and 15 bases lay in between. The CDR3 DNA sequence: TGTGCCAGCGCCCCGGGTGGGAGGAACACTGAAGCTTTCTTT. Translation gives CASAPGGRNTEAFF. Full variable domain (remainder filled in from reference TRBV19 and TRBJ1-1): DGGITQSPKYLFRKEGQNVTLSCEQNLNHDAMYWYRQDPGQGLRLIYYSQIVNDFQKGDIAEGYSVSREKKESFPLTVTSAQKNPTAFYLCASAPGGRNTEAFFGQGTRLTVV.

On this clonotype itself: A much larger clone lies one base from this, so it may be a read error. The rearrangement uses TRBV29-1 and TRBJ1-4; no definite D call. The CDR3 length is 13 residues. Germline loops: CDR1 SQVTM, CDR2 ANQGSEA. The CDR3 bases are TGCAGCGTTGCTAGAGGGAGAGGAGATACGCCGTATTTT. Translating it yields CSVARGRGDTPYF.

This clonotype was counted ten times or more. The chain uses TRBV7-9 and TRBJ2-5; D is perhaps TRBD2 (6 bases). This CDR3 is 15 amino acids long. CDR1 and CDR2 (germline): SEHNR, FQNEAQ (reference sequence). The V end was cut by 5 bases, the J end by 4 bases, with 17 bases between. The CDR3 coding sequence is TGTGCCAGCAGCCCACCCCGACTAGAGGTAGAGACCCAGTACTTC. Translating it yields CASSPPRLEVETQYF.

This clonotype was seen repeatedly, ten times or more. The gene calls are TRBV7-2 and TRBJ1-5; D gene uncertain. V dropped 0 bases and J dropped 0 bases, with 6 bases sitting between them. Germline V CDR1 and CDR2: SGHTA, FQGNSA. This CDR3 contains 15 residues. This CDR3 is CASSLARYSNQPQHF. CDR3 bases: TGTGCCAGCAGCTTAGCCCGATATAGCAATCAGCCCCAGCATTTT.

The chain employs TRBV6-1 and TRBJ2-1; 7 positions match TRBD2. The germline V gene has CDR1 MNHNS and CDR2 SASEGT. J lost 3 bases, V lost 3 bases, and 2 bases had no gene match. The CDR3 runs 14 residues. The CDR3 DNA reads TGTGCCAGCAGTGATTGGGAGGGCTACAATGAGCAGTTCTTC. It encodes CASSDWEGYNEQFF.